This TCR beta chain was captured by sequencing in a study of T cells in Graves' hyperthyroidism and ophthalmopathy. Amplified regions were TCR beta CDR3 sequences from RNA transcripts. HTBI primers were employed in a first-round RT-PCR of the TCR CDR3. TCRdb re-derived calls from the multiplex PCR reads in MiXCR, one entry per CDR3 protein. The top ten hold about 45% of the sample, which has 90,000 to 120,000 distinct CDR3 sequences, 16% seen once. Regarding the study as a whole: Blood also held most thyroid clonotypes expanded beyond 0.001.

Per the germline V gene, CDR1 is MDHEN and CDR2 is SYDVKM. The CDR3 has 14 residues. The ends lost 6 bases at V and 2 bases at J; junction bases unmatched: 2. This clonotype has a count of ten or more. The antigen remains undetermined. The V call is TRBV28, the J call TRBJ2-1, with 9 bases lining up with TRBD1. Sequencing was done on a sample of blood. This TCR derives from a woman aged 50 to 65 with Graves' hyperthyroidism. CDR3 DNA sequence: TGTGCCAGCAGCGGACAGGGGCCCTACAATGAGCAGTTCTTC. Translation: CASSGQGPYNEQFF.